This T cell receptor (beta chain) appears in the sequencing data of a study of T cells in Graves' hyperthyroidism and ophthalmopathy. The study, taken as a whole, reports: Most thyroid clonotypes that were expanded above 0.001 also turned up in blood. A 13 V-J signature model discriminated ophthalmopathy versus stable hyperthyroidism.

Patients were excluded because of uncontrolled infection, other autoimmune disease, pregnancy or lactation. Clinical symptoms, serum thyroxine and TRAb, thyroid ultrasound and orbital computed tomography together formed the diagnostic basis. CDR1 LNHDA and CDR2 SQIVND come from the germline V gene (reference sequence). CDR3 length: 19 residues. V lost 3 bases, J lost 7 bases, and 15 bases stayed unmatched. RNA transcripts yielded amplified TCR beta CDR3 regions. The HTBI primer set drove a first-round RT-PCR of the TCR CDR3. TCRdb re-called the multiplex PCR reads through MiXCR, storing one row per CDR3 protein. The data hold fewer than 400,000 distinct CDR3 sequences, with approximately 17% observed a single time. As concerns this clonotype: Its antigen is undetermined.

Sequencing input: blood. This sequence originates from a man aged 30 to 45 with Graves' hyperthyroidism. The chain employs TRBV19 and TRBJ2-2, with 12 nucleotides matching TRBD2. CDR3 DNA: TGTGCCAGTAGTATGGACCCGACTAGCGGGAGTATCGGTCACGGGGAGCTGTTTTTT. Translated, it gives CASSMDPTSGSIGHGELFF.